These 24 T cell receptor beta chains were sequenced from one sample in a study of identifying expanded T cells in peripheral blood. Produced via immunoSEQ multiplex PCR; TCRdb's table is partial and in-frame only. The sample has 90,000 to 95,000 clones; roughly 90% are singletons. The sequenced sample was blood. The source of these receptors is a person between 18 and 70 years old in good health.

The CDR3 DNA follows: TGCGCCAGCAGCTTGGATCCGGAGAGCTCCTACAATGAGCAGTTCTTC. Translating it yields CASSLDPESSYNEQFF. The gene calls are TRBV5-1 and TRBJ2-1; D remains unclear. V lost 0 bases, J lost 0 bases, and 10 bases lay in between. The CDR3 has 16 residues. CDR1 and CDR2 from the germline V gene are SGHRS and YFSETQ. The variable domain in full, completed from reference TRBV5-1 and TRBJ2-1, reads KAGVTQTPRYLIKTRGQQVTLSCSPISGHRSVSWYQQTPGQGLQFLFEYFSETQRNKGNFPGRFSGRQFSNSRSEMNVSTLELGDSALYLCASSLDPESSYNEQFFGPGTRLTVL.

The chain uses TRBV19 and TRBJ1-4, with 7 bases aligning to TRBD1. Germline V gene data show CDR1 as LNHDA and CDR2 as SQIVND (reference sequence). The trim removed 9 bases at V and 4 bases at J, leaving 14 bases unmatched. The CDR3 covers 16 residues. CDR3 sequence: CASRNRGRTYNEKLFF. As DNA, the CDR3 is TGTGCCAGCCGAAACAGGGGCCGTACCTATAATGAAAAACTGTTTTTT.

This chain connects TRBV11-2 to TRBJ2-1; possibly TRBD1 for D (5 bases). V was trimmed by 4 bases and J by 5 bases, leaving 12 bases between them. The CDR3 totals 14 residues. CDR1 SGHAT and CDR2 FQNNGV come from the germline V gene. This chain's CDR3 is CASSSLSTDNEQFF. The CDR3 DNA sequence: TGTGCCAGCAGCTCCCTATCGACAGACAATGAGCAGTTCTTC. Using reference TRBV11-2 and TRBJ2-1 for the parts outside the CDR3, the full variable domain is EAGVAQSPRYKIIEKRQSVAFWCNPISGHATLYWYQQILGQGPKLLIQFQNNGVVDDSQLPKDRFSAERLKGVDSTLKIQPAKLEDSAVYLCASSSLSTDNEQFFGPGTRLTVL.

This clone was recorded once. The chain couples TRBV11-3 to TRBJ2-5, with a tentative D call TRBD2 (6 bases). This CDR3 is 16 amino acids long. Looked up from germline, CDR1 is SGHNT and CDR2 is YENEEA. The V end was cut by 5 bases, the J end by 6 bases, with 22 bases between. CDR3 sequence (DNA): TGTGCCAGCAGCGCCCGACTGGCGGGGACTCAAAAGACCCAGTACTTC. Its protein is CASSARLAGTQKTQYF.

The chain carries TRBV2 and TRBJ1-1; D is ambiguous. Germline loops: CDR1 SNHLY, CDR2 FYNNEI. The CDR3 is 15 residues long. Deletions cut 3 bases from V and 0 bases from J, with 11 bases between. Written as DNA, the CDR3 is TGTGCCAGCAGTGATTACCACAACATGAACACTGAAGCTTTCTTT. Its protein is CASSDYHNMNTEAFF.

The chain carries TRBV6-1 and TRBJ1-2; D may be TRBD1 (6 bases). The V end lost 6 bases, the J end lost 8 bases, and 16 bases lay between the germline ends. CDR1 is MNHNS, CDR2 SASEGT, per germline. The CDR3 totals 13 residues. CDR3 DNA: TGTGCCAGCAGGCGGGCAGGGGCCCGCGGCTACACCTTC. Translated, it gives CASRRAGARGYTF.

J is TRBJ2-7 and V is TRBV6-5; D possibly matches TRBD1 or TRBD2 (5 bases each). This CDR3 spans 14 amino acids. The germline V and J ends were trimmed by 5 bases and 0 bases, with 11 bases remaining between them. Germline CDR1 is MNHEY and CDR2 is SVGAGI. CDR3 loop: CASSGDGNSYEQYF. The CDR3 DNA reads as TGTGCCAGCAGTGGGGACGGGAACTCCTACGAGCAGTACTTC.

This chain links TRBV4-1 with TRBJ2-7; weak D call: TRBD1 (6 bases). CDR3 size: 15 residues. Per the germline V gene, CDR1 is MGHRA and CDR2 is YSYEKL. The V end lost 0 bases, the J end lost 6 bases, and 15 bases lay between the germline ends. This CDR3 reads CASSQELQGWGEQYF. DNA of the CDR3: TGCGCCAGCAGCCAAGAATTGCAGGGGTGGGGCGAGCAGTACTTC.

This sequence joins TRBV27 and TRBJ1-1, with D uncertain. The CDR3 is 13 amino acids. Germline CDR1 reads MNHEY; CDR2 reads SMNVEV (reference sequence). V was pared by 2 bases and J by 1 base, with 5 bases between. The CDR3 DNA follows: TGTGCCAGCAGTTTACAGAGGAACACTGAAGCTTTCTTT. Translated: CASSLQRNTEAFF.

This chain links TRBV6-6 with TRBJ2-1; either TRBD1 or TRBD2 may fit D (5 bases each). Germline V lookup: CDR1 MNHNY, CDR2 SVGAGI (reference sequence). The CDR3 extends over 14 amino acids. Trimming left V 4 bases short and J 3 bases short, with 10 bases between. CDR3 protein: CASSSGRSYNEQFF. In DNA form, the CDR3 reads TGTGCCAGCAGTTCGGGACGTAGCTACAATGAGCAGTTCTTC.

The V and J genes are TRBV18 and TRBJ2-4, with a possible D match to TRBD2 (6 bases). The CDR3 is made up of 17 amino acids. CDR1 and CDR2 (germline): KGHSH, LQKENI. Trimming took off 4 bases at V and 0 bases at J, with 16 bases between the two ends. The CDR3 sequence: CASSLWRESLAKNIQYF. DNA of the CDR3: TGTGCCAGCTCACTTTGGAGGGAATCCCTAGCCAAAAACATTCAGTACTTC.

CDR3 protein: CAISAGPNSYEQYF. The DNA for the CDR3 is TGTGCCATCAGTGCGGGACCAAACTCCTACGAGCAGTACTTC. The rearrangement joins TRBV10-3 to TRBJ2-7, with D possibly called TRBD1 or TRBD2 (5 bases each). Per the germline V gene, CDR1 is ENHRY and CDR2 is SYGVKD. There are 14 residues in the CDR3. Trimming took off 4 bases at V and 0 bases at J, with 10 bases between the two ends.

The V gene is TRBV7-9, the J gene TRBJ1-2; D is unclear. With 6 bases removed from V and 1 base from J, the gap between germline ends came to 6 bases. The CDR3 is 12 amino acids. CDR1 and CDR2 (germline): SEHNR, FQNEAQ (reference sequence). The CDR3 spells CASSTFNYGYTF. The CDR3 DNA is TGTGCCAGCAGTACGTTTAACTATGGCTACACCTTC.

The chain employs TRBV11-3 and TRBJ2-3, with TRBD2 identical over 11 bases. The CDR3 length is 16 residues. The junction had 3 bases not matched to a gene; V was cut back by 0 bases and J by 4 bases. The germline V gene encodes CDR1 SGHNT and CDR2 YENEEA. The CDR3 nucleotides read TGTGCCAGCAGCTTAGAAACTAGCGGGAGAGCAGATACGCAGTATTTT. Translating gives CASSLETSGRADTQYF.

The CDR3 protein is CASSVGSGNTIYF. In DNA, the CDR3 is TGTGCCAGCAGCGTAGGGTCTGGAAACACCATATATTTT. The genes are TRBV9 and TRBJ1-3; D is unclear. Germline V CDR1 and CDR2: SGDLS, YYNGEE. The CDR3 spans 13 residues. Between the trimmed V and J ends, which lost 0 bases and 1 base, there was a span of 2 bases.

A single count supports this clone. The chain recombines TRBV11-2 with TRBJ1-2; TRBD1 matches 7 bases. This CDR3 has 14 amino acids. J gave up 7 bases and V 3 bases, and 8 bases lay outside the gene matches. CDR1 is SGHAT and CDR2 is FQNNGV in the germline V gene. The CDR3 DNA is TGTGCCAGCAGCTTGGCGAGACAGGGATCTGGCTACACCTTC. Amino acid sequence: CASSLARQGSGYTF.

This clone was seen only once. This chain uses TRBV4-1 with TRBJ1-1, with D possibly TRBD1 on 6 matching bases. Trimming shortened V by 1 base and J by 0 bases, and 18 bases separated the two germline ends. This CDR3 is built from 18 residues. Germline CDR1 is MGHRA and CDR2 is YSYEKL. CDR3 DNA: TGCGCCAGCAGCCAAGGGTTTAATCGAGGACAGTTGAACACTGAAGCTTTCTTT. Encoded protein: CASSQGFNRGQLNTEAFF.

This chain joins TRBV5-6 and TRBJ2-5; possible D gene TRBD2, 6 bases. V lost 2 bases to trimming and J lost 4 bases, with 9 bases between them. Germline V gene lookup returns CDR1 SGHDT and CDR2 YYEEEE. The CDR3 is 13 amino acids. The CDR3 loop is CASSFGGGETQYF. The CDR3 DNA follows: TGTGCCAGCAGCTTTGGGGGAGGAGAGACCCAGTACTTC.

The rearrangement joins TRBV5-1 to TRBJ1-1; 7 bases agree with TRBD1. Looked up from germline, CDR1 is SGHRS and CDR2 is YFSETQ. J gave up 3 bases and V 4 bases, and 9 bases lay outside the gene matches. There are 15 residues in the CDR3. The CDR3 bases are TGCGCCAGCAGCCCCAACCTCAGGGGGGACACTGAAGCTTTCTTT. Residues: CASSPNLRGDTEAFF.

The count of this clone is one. The chain couples TRBV14 to TRBJ2-5; a weak D match, TRBD2 (6 bases). The CDR3 runs to 15 residues. Germline-derived CDR1 and CDR2 are SGHDN and FVKESK. V lost 4 bases and J 3 bases, leaving 15 bases between the germline ends. The CDR3 here is CASSLMNGGEETQYF. Written as DNA, the CDR3 is TGTGCCAGCAGCCTAATGAACGGAGGGGAAGAGACCCAGTACTTC. The full variable domain, with the rest looked up from reference TRBV14 and TRBJ2-5, is EAGVTQFPSHSVIEKGQTVTLRCDPISGHDNLYWYRRVMGKEIKFLLHFVKESKQDESGMPNNRFLAERTGGTYSTLKVQPAELEDSGVYFCASSLMNGGEETQYFGPGTRLLVL.

The chain recombines TRBV5-6 with TRBJ1-2, with D possibly matching TRBD1 (6 bases). Germline V lookup: CDR1 SGHDT, CDR2 YYEEEE. V was cut by 6 bases and J by 1 base, with 19 bases left in between. The length of the CDR3 is 16 residues. CDR3 in DNA: TGTGCCAGCACCTCGGACAGTGCTCGATTTAACTATGGCTACACCTTC. Translated, it gives CASTSDSARFNYGYTF.

The chain combines TRBV29-1 with TRBJ1-3; D gene unclear. Germline values: CDR1 SQVTM, CDR2 ANQGSEA. This CDR3 contains 12 residues. Between the trimmed V and J ends, which lost 7 bases and 0 bases, there was a span of 7 bases. Written as DNA, the CDR3 is TGCAGCGCCGGGATCTCTGGAAACACCATATATTTT. Protein product: CSAGISGNTIYF.

The rearrangement joins TRBV29-1 to TRBJ1-4; possibly TRBD1 for D (6 bases). The germline gives CDR1 SQVTM, CDR2 ANQGSEA. Trimming pared 4 bases from V and 8 bases from J, leaving 14 bases between. This CDR3 is 13 amino acids long. The CDR3 loop reads CSVAPGTREKLFF. The CDR3 DNA is TGCAGCGTTGCCCCCGGGACAAGAGAAAAACTGTTTTTT. Based on the CDR3 plus reference TRBV29-1 and TRBJ1-4, the full variable domain is SAVISQKPSRDICQRGTSLTIQCQVDSQVTMMFWYRQQPGQSLTLIATANQGSEATYESGFVIDKFPISRPNLTFSTLTVSNMSPEDSSIYLCSVAPGTREKLFFGSGTQLSVL.

The chain uses TRBV4-1 and TRBJ1-4, with D tentatively TRBD1 (6 bases). Germline V gene sequence: CDR1 MGHRA, CDR2 YSYEKL. The CDR3 is made up of 15 amino acids. V was clipped by 1 base and J by 7 bases, with 13 bases between them. The CDR3 DNA reads TGCGCCAGCAGCCAAGTACGGGGGCCTGGTGAAAAACTGTTTTTT. It is translated as CASSQVRGPGEKLFF.